What follows are 15 T cell receptor beta chains derived from one specimen sequenced in a study of vaccination and CD4 T cells after COVID-19. Treatment in this sample: approximately nine-day PBMC culture with coronavirus spike peptide pools or control peptides (ViraFEST assay). Sequenced with the Oncomine TCR Beta short-read assay was DNA taken from cultured CD4+ T cells. TCRdb re-analysed the PCR reads in MiXCR, keeping a single row per CDR3 protein. The sample includes some 10,000 distinct CDR3 sequences, 70% to 75% of them seen just once. These receptors' antigens are unknown. The material sequenced was CD4+ T cells from blood, cultured in vitro. The source is a human donor who had recovered from COVID-19.

The V gene is TRBV4-1, the J gene TRBJ2-2; no definite D call. The germline gives CDR1 MGHRA, CDR2 YSYEKL. V gave up 1 base and J gave up 8 bases, with 11 bases separating them. This CDR3 has 14 amino acids. DNA for the CDR3: TGCGCCAGCAGCCAAGTAGTAGGCCCGGGGGAGCTGTTTTTT. This encodes CASSQVVGPGELFF.

This clonotype turned up a few times. This chain connects TRBV20-1 to TRBJ1-3; 7 nucleotides agree with TRBD1. Germline CDR1 DFQATT, CDR2 SNEGSKA (reference sequence). CDR3 length: 14 amino acids. With 6 bases clipped from V and 4 bases from J, the junction kept 9 bases outside the gene matches. In DNA, the CDR3 is TGCAGTGCCAGCGAGGGGGCGTCGGGAAACACCATATATTTT. Protein product: CSASEGASGNTIYF.

The chain combines TRBV7-2 with TRBJ2-2; TRBD2 agrees at 13 bases. This CDR3 region has 16 residues. Germline lookup yields CDR1 SGHTA and CDR2 FQGNSA. V dropped 5 bases and J dropped 6; count of bases not matched to a gene: 6. The CDR3 protein is CASSPRLAGGPGELFF. CDR3 nucleotide sequence: TGTGCCAGCAGCCCCAGACTAGCGGGAGGTCCCGGGGAGCTGTTTTTT.

The rearrangement joins TRBV7-9 to TRBJ2-5; a possible D gene is TRBD2 (5 bases). The V end was cut by 8 bases, the J end by 1 base, with 23 bases between. Germline V gene lookup returns CDR1 SEHNR and CDR2 FQNEAQ (reference sequence). The CDR3 is made up of 17 amino acids. The CDR3 DNA follows: TGTGCCAGCCTTCCCGGTTTAGGCTTCGGACTCCAAGAGACCCAGTACTTC. Protein sequence: CASLPGLGFGLQETQYF.

The V call is TRBV6-5, the J call TRBJ2-3; 14 bases fit TRBD2. Per the germline V gene, CDR1 is MNHEY and CDR2 is SVGAGI. Germline trimming cut 0 bases from V and 4 bases from J; bases unmatched to any gene: 6. This CDR3 has 18 amino acids. DNA of the CDR3: TGTGCCAGCAGTTACTCGACTAGCGGGAGGGCCCAGTCAGATACGCAGTATTTT. Its protein product is CASSYSTSGRAQSDTQYF.

By sample fraction, this clonotype is medium-sized. The chain joins TRBV7-9 to TRBJ2-7, with 9 bases identical to TRBD2. V lost 1 base, J lost 0 bases, and 4 bases stayed unmatched. From germline, CDR1 is SEHNR and CDR2 FQNEAQ (reference sequence). The CDR3 extends over 16 amino acids. In nucleotides, the CDR3 is TGTGCCAGCAGCTTAGATTTGGGACTAGCCTCCTACGAGCAGTACTTC. This encodes CASSLDLGLASYEQYF.

The rearrangement uses TRBV20-1 and TRBJ1-2; D is uncertain. Deletions cut 3 bases from V and 8 bases from J, with 10 bases between. The CDR3 has 11 residues. Germline-derived CDR1 and CDR2 are DFQATT and SNEGSKA (reference sequence). CDR3 nucleotide sequence: TGCAGTGCTAGTTCCGGGAGAGGCTACACCTTC. Protein: CSASSGRGYTF.

This clonotype has just one count. The chain recombines TRBV7-2 with TRBJ2-7; unclear D gene. V was shortened by 1 base and J by 1 base, with 11 bases between the two germline ends. The length of the CDR3 is 15 residues. Germline CDR1 SGHTA, CDR2 FQGNSA. CDR3 sequence reads: CASSLGPGLSYEQYF. The CDR3, as DNA: TGTGCCAGCAGCTTAGGTCCAGGCCTGTCCTACGAGCAGTACTTC. The whole variable domain, remainder taken from reference TRBV7-2 and TRBJ2-7, is GAGVSQSPSNKVTEKGKDVELRCDPISGHTALYWYRQSLGQGLEFLIYFQGNSAPDKSGLPSDRFSAERTGGSVSTLTIQRTQQEDSAVYLCASSLGPGLSYEQYFGPGTRLTVT.

The V and J genes are TRBV24-1 and TRBJ2-2, with D tentatively TRBD2 (6 bases). From germline, CDR1 is KGHDR and CDR2 SFDVKD. This CDR3 has 13 residues. Trimming removed 8 bases at V and 2 bases at J, with 8 bases between. The chain's CDR3 is CATKGGNTGELFF. Written as DNA, the CDR3 is TGTGCCACCAAGGGAGGAAACACCGGGGAGCTGTTTTTT.

This clonotype was counted only a few times. The chain couples TRBV20-1 to TRBJ2-2; D may correspond to TRBD1 or TRBD2 (6 bases each). Trimming stripped 3 bases from V and 10 bases from J, with 18 bases between. The CDR3 is 14 amino acids. The germline V gene has CDR1 DFQATT and CDR2 SNEGSKA (reference sequence). In DNA, the CDR3 is TGCAGTGCTAGTGAAGGGACGGGGGCCGCGGAGCTGTTTTTT. This codes for CSASEGTGAAELFF.

This clonotype has only one observation. The chain is built from TRBV6-1 and TRBJ1-2; 12 bases line up with TRBD1. This CDR3 contains 18 residues. Germline-derived CDR1 and CDR2 are MNHNS and SASEGT. V shed 8 bases, J shed 7 bases, and the junction held 20 bases outside the gene matches. CDR3 DNA sequence: TGTGCCAGCTTTAAAAGCGGGGGGACAGGGGGCGAATTACGTGGCTACACCTTC. It codes for CASFKSGGTGGELRGYTF.

In this sample, this clonotype turned up once. The chain combines TRBV5-1 with TRBJ1-1; D perhaps matches TRBD1 (5 bases). V lost 0 bases, J lost 3 bases, and 12 bases lay in between. CDR1 SGHRS and CDR2 YFSETQ come from the germline V gene. The CDR3 runs 15 residues. The CDR3 nucleotides are TGCGCCAGCAGCTTGGTACCGGGGGTAGACACTGAAGCTTTCTTT. Translating gives CASSLVPGVDTEAFF.

This clonotype was recorded only once. The chain links TRBV20-1 to TRBJ1-2; D possibly corresponds to TRBD1 (6 bases). Germline CDR1 and CDR2: DFQATT and SNEGSKA (reference sequence). The length of the CDR3 is 12 residues. The V end lost 7 bases, the J end lost 0 bases, and 9 bases lay between the germline ends. DNA of the CDR3: TGCAGTGTGGACAGAGCTAACTATGGCTACACCTTC. Protein product: CSVDRANYGYTF.

This clonotype appeared once. The chain is built from TRBV6-1 and TRBJ2-7; 8 bases agree with TRBD1. Germline CDR1 is MNHNS and CDR2 is SASEGT. The CDR3 runs 13 residues. Trimming removed 6 bases from V and 2 bases from J; junction bases left unmatched: 3. The CDR3 sequence is CASRRTGTYEQYF. CDR3 bases: TGTGCCAGCAGAAGGACAGGGACCTACGAGCAGTACTTC.

V usage is TRBV20-1 and J usage is TRBJ1-1; 7 bases fit TRBD1. J lost 5 bases, V lost 5 bases, and 11 bases had no gene match. The CDR3 sequence is 14 residues long. The germline V gene has CDR1 DFQATT and CDR2 SNEGSKA (reference sequence). The CDR3 spells CSAPRTGEWTEAFF. Written as DNA, the CDR3 is TGCAGTGCTCCACGAACAGGGGAGTGGACTGAAGCTTTCTTT.